This entry describes one TCR beta chain. Measured with immunoSEQ multiplex PCR; TCRdb has only the in-frame clones, and not every one. The table lists roughly 80,000 clones, just over 85% of them singletons. These data belong to a study of radiation and T cells in renal cell carcinoma. Whole-study context: Nephrectomy followed 15 Gy stereotactic body radiation by 4 weeks.

Regarding time point: blood 2 weeks post-SBRT. Treatment reported: 15 Gy SBRT to primary tumor, nephrectomy 4 weeks later. Sequenced material: blood, taken from a patient whose treatment included radiotherapy and nephrectomy. The receptor's source is a woman between 50 and 59 years old with renal cell carcinoma.

CDR3 DNA sequence: TGTGCCAGCAGCTTAGCCCGGGGGACAACCGACGAGCAGTACTTC. As protein: CASSLARGTTDEQYF. V and J are TRBV7-8 and TRBJ2-7; D is perhaps TRBD1 or TRBD2 (6 bases each). V dropped 0 bases and J dropped 5 bases, with 14 bases sitting between them. Germline V lookup: CDR1 SGHVS, CDR2 FQNEAQ. This CDR3 has 15 residues.